What follows describes a single TCR beta chain. What it recognizes is unknown. Assay used: immunoSEQ multiplex PCR; TCRdb lists only in-frame clones, some missing. This sample has 140,000 to 150,000 clones, with around nine tenths found just once. This sample stems from a study of T cell responses to AZD1222 COVID-19 vaccine. Study-level points and caveats: The sample set comprised mostly white British donors with more females, and clonal diversity was possibly underestimated. Epitopes outside B.1.351 and B.1.1.7 mutated regions reportedly drew nearly half of spike TCRs. Just five to seven people given AZD1222 tested seropositive at baseline.

The V end was cut by 0 bases, the J end by 4 bases, with 10 bases between. The CDR3 runs to 15 residues. Germline V CDR1 and CDR2: LGHDT, YNNKEL (reference sequence). This clonotype was sampled from an adult in good health. The sample here was peripheral blood, taken on day 0 of AZD1222 vaccination. This chain uses TRBV3-1 (or the pseudogene TRBV3-2) with TRBJ1-3, with a tentative D call TRBD1 (5 bases). CDR3: CASSQDRAAGNTIYF. CDR3 nucleotides: TGTGCCAGCAGCCAAGACAGGGCAGCAGGAAACACCATATATTTT.